The clone carrying this T cell receptor beta chain was seen a handful of times. The data originate from a study of identical twins. With V trimmed by 0 bases and J by 5 bases, 13 bases remained unmatched. This CDR3 is built from 17 residues. Germline CDR1 and CDR2: DFQATT and SNEGSKA (reference sequence). Donors uniformly comprised healthy Caucasians. With template switching, a universal primer site was added, and the cDNA carried unique molecular identifiers. TCRdb fed the 5' RACE reads into MiXCR, producing one record per CDR3 protein. This table has 200,000 to 300,000 distinct CDR3 sequences, 12% appearing once. This sample also belongs to another study, concerning yellow fever vaccine responses in identical twins. That publication notes: Twins reportedly had a vaccine T cell response that seemed partly convergent, partly personalized.

The gene calls are TRBV20-1 and TRBJ2-7; 10 bases match TRBD2. The receptor was derived from a woman between 18 and 29 years old in good health. The specimen was memory (CD45RO+) T cells sorted from blood. CDR3 region: CSARDFARAGGPHEQYF. In DNA, the CDR3 is TGCAGTGCTAGAGATTTCGCCCGAGCGGGAGGGCCCCACGAGCAGTACTTC.